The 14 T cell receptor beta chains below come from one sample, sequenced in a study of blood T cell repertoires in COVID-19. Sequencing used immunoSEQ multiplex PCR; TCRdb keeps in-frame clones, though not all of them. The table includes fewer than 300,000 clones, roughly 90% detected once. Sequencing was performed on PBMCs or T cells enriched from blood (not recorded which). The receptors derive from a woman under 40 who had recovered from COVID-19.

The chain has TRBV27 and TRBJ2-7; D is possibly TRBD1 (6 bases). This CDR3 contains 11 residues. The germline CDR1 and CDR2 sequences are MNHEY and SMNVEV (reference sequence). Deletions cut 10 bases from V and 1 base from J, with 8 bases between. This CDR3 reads CATGESYEQYF. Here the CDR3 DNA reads TGTGCCACAGGGGAATCCTACGAGCAGTACTTC.

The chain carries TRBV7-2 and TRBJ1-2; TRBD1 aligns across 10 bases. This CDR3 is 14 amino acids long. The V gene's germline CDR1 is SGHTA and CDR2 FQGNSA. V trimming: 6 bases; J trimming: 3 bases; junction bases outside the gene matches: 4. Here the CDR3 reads CASRSGQGDYGYTF. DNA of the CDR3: TGTGCCAGCAGGAGCGGACAGGGGGACTATGGCTACACCTTC.

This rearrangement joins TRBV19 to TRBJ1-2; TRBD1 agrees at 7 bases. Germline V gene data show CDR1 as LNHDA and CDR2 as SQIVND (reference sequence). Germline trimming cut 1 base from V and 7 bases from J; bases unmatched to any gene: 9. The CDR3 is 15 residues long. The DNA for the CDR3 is TGTGCCAGTAGTATAGGAGGACAGGCTAGGAGTGGCTACACCTTC. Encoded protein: CASSIGGQARSGYTF.

CDR3 in DNA: TGTGCCAGCAGCCCTTTACTACGCACCGGCGCGGGTATAGAGACCCAGTACTTC. Protein sequence: CASSPLLRTGAGIETQYF. The chain has TRBV27 and TRBJ2-5; tentatively, D is TRBD2 (5 bases). This CDR3 region has 18 residues. V was trimmed by 6 bases and J by 4 bases, leaving 27 bases between them. Per the germline V gene, CDR1 is MNHEY and CDR2 is SMNVEV (reference sequence).

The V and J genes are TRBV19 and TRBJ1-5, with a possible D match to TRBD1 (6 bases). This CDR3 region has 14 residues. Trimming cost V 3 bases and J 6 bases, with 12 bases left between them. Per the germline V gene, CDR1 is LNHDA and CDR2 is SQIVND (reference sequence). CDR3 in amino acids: CASSIPRGPQPQHF. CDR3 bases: TGTGCCAGTAGTATTCCCAGGGGCCCTCAGCCCCAGCATTTT.

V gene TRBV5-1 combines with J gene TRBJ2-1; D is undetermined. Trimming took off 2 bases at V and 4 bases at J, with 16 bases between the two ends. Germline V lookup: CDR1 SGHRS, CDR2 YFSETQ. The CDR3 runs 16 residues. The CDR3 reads CASSFISAAAYNEQFF. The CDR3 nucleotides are TGCGCCAGCAGCTTCATAAGTGCGGCAGCTTACAATGAGCAGTTCTTC.

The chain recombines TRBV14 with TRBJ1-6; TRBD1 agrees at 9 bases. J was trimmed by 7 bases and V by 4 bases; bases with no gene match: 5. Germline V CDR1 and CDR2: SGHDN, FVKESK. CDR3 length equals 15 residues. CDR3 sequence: CASSRRQGENSPLHF. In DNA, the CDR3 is TGTGCCAGCAGCCGCCGACAGGGGGAGAATTCACCCCTCCACTTT.

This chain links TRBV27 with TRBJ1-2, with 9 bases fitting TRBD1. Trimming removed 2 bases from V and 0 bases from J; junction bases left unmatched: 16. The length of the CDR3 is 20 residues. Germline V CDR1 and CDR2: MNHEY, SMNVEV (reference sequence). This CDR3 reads CASSLTYEFGTGWSNYGYTF. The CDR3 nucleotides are TGTGCCAGCAGTTTAACGTATGAGTTCGGGACAGGGTGGTCTAACTATGGCTACACCTTC.

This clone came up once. The CDR3 sequence is CASSPGGRNTGELFF. The CDR3 nucleotides read TGTGCCAGCTCACCGGGCGGGAGGAACACCGGGGAGCTGTTTTTT. The gene calls are TRBV18 and TRBJ2-2; 7 bases map to TRBD2. Germline CDR1 and CDR2: KGHSH and LQKENI. J lost 1 base, V lost 3 bases, and 2 bases had no gene match. The CDR3 totals 15 residues.

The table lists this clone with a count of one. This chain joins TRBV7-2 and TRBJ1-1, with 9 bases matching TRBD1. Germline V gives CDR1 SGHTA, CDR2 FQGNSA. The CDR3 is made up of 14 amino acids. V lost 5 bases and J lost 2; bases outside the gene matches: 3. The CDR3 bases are TGTGCCAGCAGCGGGGACAGGGTTAACACTGAAGCTTTCTTT. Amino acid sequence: CASSGDRVNTEAFF.

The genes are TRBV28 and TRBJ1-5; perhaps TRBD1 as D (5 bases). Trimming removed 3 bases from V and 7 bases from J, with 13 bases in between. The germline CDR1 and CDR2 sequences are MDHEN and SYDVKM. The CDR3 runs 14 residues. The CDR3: CASSFQGRRQPQHF. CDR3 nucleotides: TGTGCCAGCAGTTTCCAGGGTCGTCGACAGCCCCAGCATTTT.

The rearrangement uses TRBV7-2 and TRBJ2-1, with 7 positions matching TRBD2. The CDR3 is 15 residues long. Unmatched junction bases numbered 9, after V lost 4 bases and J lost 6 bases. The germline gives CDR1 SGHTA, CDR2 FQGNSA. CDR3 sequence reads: CASSSPPLAANEQFF. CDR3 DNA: TGTGCCAGCAGCTCCCCGCCTCTAGCGGCCAATGAGCAGTTCTTC.

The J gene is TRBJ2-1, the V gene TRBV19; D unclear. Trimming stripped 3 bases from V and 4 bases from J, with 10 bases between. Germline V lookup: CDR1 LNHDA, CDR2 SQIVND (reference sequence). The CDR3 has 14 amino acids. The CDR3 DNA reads TGTGCCAGTAGTATTCTCTCCGGTTACAATGAGCAGTTCTTC. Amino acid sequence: CASSILSGYNEQFF.

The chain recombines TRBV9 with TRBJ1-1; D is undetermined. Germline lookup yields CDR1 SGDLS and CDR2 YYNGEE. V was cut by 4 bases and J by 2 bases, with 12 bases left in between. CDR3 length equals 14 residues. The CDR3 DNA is TGTGCCAGCAGCCCATCGGGTCCTAACACTGAAGCTTTCTTT. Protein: CASSPSGPNTEAFF.